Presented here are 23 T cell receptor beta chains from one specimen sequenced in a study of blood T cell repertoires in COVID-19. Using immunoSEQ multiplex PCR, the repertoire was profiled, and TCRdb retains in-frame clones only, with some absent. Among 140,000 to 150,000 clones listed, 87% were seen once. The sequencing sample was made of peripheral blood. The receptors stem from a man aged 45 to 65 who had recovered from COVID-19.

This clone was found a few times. The CDR3 protein is CASSQFGADRPNYGYTF. The CDR3 DNA reads TGTGCCAGCAGCCAATTCGGGGCGGACAGGCCTAACTATGGCTACACCTTC. This rearrangement joins TRBV16 to TRBJ1-2; 7 nucleotides line up with TRBD1. The CDR3 is 17 amino acids. Trimming removed 1 base from V and 0 bases from J; junction bases left unmatched: 8. CDR1 is KGHSY and CDR2 is FQNENV in the germline V gene.

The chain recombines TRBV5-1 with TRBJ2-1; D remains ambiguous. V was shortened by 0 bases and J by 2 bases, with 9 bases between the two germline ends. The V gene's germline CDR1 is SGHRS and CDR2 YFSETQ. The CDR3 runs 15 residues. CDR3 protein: CASSLEALAYNEQFF. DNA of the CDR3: TGCGCCAGCAGCTTGGAGGCCCTAGCCTACAATGAGCAGTTCTTC.

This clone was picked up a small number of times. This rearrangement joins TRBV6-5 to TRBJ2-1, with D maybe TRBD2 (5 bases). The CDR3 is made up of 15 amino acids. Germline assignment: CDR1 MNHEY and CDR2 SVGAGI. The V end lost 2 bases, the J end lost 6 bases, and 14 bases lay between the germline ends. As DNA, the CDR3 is TGTGCCAGCAGTTACGCCACGTTGAGCGGCAATGAGCAGTTCTTC. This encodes CASSYATLSGNEQFF.

The CDR3 nucleotides read TGTGCCATCAGTGCACACCCCCAACAGGGGAGCGAGCAGTACTTC. This gives the protein CAISAHPQQGSEQYF. The rearrangement uses TRBV10-3 and TRBJ2-7; TRBD1 matches 7 bases. The V and J ends lost 4 bases and 6 bases, in that order; junction bases with no gene match: 12. The CDR3 covers 15 residues. The germline CDR1 and CDR2 sequences are ENHRY and SYGVKD.

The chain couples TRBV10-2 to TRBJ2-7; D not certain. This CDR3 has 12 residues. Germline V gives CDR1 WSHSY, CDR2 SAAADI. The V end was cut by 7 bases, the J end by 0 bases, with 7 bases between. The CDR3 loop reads CASTDNSYEQYF. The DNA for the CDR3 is TGCGCCAGCACCGACAACTCCTACGAGCAGTACTTC.

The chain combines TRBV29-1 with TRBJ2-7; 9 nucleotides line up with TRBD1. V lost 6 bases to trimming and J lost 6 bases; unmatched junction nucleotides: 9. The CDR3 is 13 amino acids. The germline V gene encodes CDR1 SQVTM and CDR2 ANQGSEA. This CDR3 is CSVMGTGLPEQYF. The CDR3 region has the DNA TGCAGCGTGATGGGGACAGGGCTTCCCGAGCAGTACTTC.

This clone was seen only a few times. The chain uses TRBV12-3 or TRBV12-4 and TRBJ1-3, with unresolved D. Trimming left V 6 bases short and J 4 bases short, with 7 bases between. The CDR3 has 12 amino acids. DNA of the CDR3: TGTGCCAGCAGCCTACCCGGAAACACCATATATTTT. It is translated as CASSLPGNTIYF.

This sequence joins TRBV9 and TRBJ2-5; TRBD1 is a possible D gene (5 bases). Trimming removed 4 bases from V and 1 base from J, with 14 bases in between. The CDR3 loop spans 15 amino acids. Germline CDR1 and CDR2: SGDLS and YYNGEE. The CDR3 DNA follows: TGTGCCAGCAGCTCAGGAAGACAGACCCAAGAGACCCAGTACTTC. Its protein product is CASSSGRQTQETQYF.

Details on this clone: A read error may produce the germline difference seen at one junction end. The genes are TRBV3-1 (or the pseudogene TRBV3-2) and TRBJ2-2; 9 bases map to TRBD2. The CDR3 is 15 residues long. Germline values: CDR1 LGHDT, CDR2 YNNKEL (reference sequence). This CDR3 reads CARSGAGGRTGELFF. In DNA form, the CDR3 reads TGTGCCCGCAGCGGGGCGGGGGGGCGCACCGGGGAGCTGTTTTTT.

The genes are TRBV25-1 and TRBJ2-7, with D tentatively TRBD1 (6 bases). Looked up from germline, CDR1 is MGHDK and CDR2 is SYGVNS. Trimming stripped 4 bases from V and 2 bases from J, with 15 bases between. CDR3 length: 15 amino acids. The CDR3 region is CASSVGGSATYEQYF. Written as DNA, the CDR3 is TGTGCCAGCAGTGTTGGGGGCTCCGCAACCTACGAGCAGTACTTC.

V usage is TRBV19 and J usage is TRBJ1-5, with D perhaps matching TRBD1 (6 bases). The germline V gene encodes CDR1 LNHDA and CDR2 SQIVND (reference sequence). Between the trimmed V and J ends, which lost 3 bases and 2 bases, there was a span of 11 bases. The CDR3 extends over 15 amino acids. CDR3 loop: CASSIFSGGNQPQHF. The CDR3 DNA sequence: TGTGCCAGTAGTATTTTCTCAGGGGGCAATCAGCCCCAGCATTTT.

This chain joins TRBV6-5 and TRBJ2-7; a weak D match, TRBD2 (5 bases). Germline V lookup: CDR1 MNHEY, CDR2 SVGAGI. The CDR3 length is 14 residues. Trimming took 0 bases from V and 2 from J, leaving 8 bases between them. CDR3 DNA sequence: TGTGCCAGCAGTTACTCTTCGCGGGCCTACGAGCAGTACTTC. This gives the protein CASSYSSRAYEQYF.

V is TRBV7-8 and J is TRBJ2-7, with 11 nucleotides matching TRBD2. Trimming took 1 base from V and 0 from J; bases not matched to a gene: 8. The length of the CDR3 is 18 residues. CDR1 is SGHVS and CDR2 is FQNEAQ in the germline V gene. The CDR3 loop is CASSLGPSGGHPSYEQYF. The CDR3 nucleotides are TGTGCCAGCAGCTTAGGCCCTAGCGGGGGGCACCCCTCCTACGAGCAGTACTTC.

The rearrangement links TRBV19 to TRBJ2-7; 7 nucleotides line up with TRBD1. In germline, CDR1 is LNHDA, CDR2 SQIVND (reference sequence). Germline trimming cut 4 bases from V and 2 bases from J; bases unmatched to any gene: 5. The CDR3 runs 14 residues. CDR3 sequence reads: CASSTGTATYEQYF. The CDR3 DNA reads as TGTGCCAGTAGTACGGGGACAGCTACCTACGAGCAGTACTTC.

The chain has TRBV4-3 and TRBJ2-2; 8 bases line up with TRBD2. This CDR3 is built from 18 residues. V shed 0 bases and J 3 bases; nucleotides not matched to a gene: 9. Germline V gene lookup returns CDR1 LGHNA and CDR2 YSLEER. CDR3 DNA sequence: TGCGCCAGCAGCCAAGAGCCGTTTAGCGGGGAGGACACCGGGGAGCTGTTTTTT. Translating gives CASSQEPFSGEDTGELFF.

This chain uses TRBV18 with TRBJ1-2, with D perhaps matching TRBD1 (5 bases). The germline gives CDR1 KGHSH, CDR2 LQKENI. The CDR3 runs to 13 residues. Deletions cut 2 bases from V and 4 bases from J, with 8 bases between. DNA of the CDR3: TGTGCCAGCTCACCAAACAGGTCCTATGGCTACACCTTC. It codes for CASSPNRSYGYTF.

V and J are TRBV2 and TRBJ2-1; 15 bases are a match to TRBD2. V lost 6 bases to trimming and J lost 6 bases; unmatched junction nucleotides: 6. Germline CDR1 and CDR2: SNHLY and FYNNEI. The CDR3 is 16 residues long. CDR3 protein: CASSPGLAGGSNEQFF. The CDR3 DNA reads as TGTGCCAGCAGCCCGGGACTAGCGGGGGGAAGCAATGAGCAGTTCTTC.

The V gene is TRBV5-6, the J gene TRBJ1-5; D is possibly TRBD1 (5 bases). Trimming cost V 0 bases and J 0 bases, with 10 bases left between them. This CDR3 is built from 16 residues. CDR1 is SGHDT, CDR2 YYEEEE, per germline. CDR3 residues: CASSLEGGHSNQPQHF. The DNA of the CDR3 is TGTGCCAGCAGCTTGGAAGGCGGACATAGCAATCAGCCCCAGCATTTT.

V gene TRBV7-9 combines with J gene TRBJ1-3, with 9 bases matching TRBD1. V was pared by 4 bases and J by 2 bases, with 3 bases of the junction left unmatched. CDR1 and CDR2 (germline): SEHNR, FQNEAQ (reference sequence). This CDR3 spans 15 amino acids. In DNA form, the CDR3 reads TGTGCCAGCAGCTACAACAGGGGGCCTGGAAACACCATATATTTT. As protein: CASSYNRGPGNTIYF.

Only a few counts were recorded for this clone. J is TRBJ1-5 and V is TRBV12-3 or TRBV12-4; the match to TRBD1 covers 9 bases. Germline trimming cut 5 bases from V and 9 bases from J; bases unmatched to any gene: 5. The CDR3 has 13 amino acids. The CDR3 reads CASSGQGYLPQHF. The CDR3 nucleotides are TGTGCCAGCAGTGGACAGGGGTATCTGCCCCAGCATTTT.

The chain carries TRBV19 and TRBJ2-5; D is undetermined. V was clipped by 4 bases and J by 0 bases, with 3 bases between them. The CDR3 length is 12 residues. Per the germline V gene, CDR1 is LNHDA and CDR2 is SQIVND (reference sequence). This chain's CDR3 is CASSTYQETQYF. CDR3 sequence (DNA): TGTGCCAGTAGTACGTACCAAGAGACCCAGTACTTC.

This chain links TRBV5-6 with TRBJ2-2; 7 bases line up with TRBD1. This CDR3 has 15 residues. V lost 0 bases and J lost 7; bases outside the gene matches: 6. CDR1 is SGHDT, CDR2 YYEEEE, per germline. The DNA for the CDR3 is TGTGCCAGCAGCTTGGACAGGGGTACGGGCGGGGAGCTGTTTTTT. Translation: CASSLDRGTGGELFF.

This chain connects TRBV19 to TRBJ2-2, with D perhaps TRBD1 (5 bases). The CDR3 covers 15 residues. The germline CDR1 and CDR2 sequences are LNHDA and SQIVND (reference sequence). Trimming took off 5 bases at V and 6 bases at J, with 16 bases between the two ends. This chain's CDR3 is CASSPSQGKAGELFF. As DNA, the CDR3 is TGTGCCAGTAGTCCCTCCCAGGGTAAAGCCGGGGAGCTGTTTTTT. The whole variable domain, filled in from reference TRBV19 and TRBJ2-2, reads DGGITQSPKYLFRKEGQNVTLSCEQNLNHDAMYWYRQDPGQGLRLIYYSQIVNDFQKGDIAEGYSVSREKKESFPLTVTSAQKNPTAFYLCASSPSQGKAGELFFGEGSRLTVL.